A selection of T cell receptor beta chains follows, all from one sample in a study of T-cell memory formation after mild COVID-19. One entry per CDR3 protein, called by TCRdb with MiXCR from the 5' RACE reads. The sample includes 300,000 to 350,000 distinct CDR3 sequences, around 15% of them seen just once. The sequencing sample was made of PBMCs or a T cell subset sorted from them (not recorded which). The receptors originated from a man younger than 30 who had mild COVID-19 (a few samples of this study predate the infection). Cell type and time point are not known. Each CDR3 is given with its conserved first and last residue. The order of the fields is clone size, V gene, D gene, J gene, CDR3 DNA, CDR3 protein. A D gene is named only where the DNA matches it firmly. For some rows the clone size is stated as once, few or many, or as a class when expanded; others skip it.

>NA|TRBV4-3|NA|TRBJ2-3
TGCGCCAGCAGCGTTAATAGCGCAGGCACAGATACGCAGTATTTT
CASSVNSAGTDTQYF
>few|TRBV10-3|NA|TRBJ2-5
TGTGCCATCAGGGGTACAAGGGGAGAGACCCAGTACTTC
CAIRGTRGETQYF
>few|TRBV7-8|TRBD1|TRBJ1-6
TGTGCCAGCAGCTTAGGGGCTCGACAGGGAAGGAATAATTCACCCCTCCACTTT
CASSLGARQGRNNSPLHF
>NA|TRBV4-1|NA|TRBJ2-5
TGCGCCAGCAGCCAAGGATCCTTCGGGCTAGAGGGGGGGAAAGAGACCCAGTACTTC
CASSQGSFGLEGGKETQYF
>NA|TRBV5-1|TRBD1|TRBJ1-2
TGCGCCAGCAGCCCAGGGGGTTGGGACGGCTACACCTTC
CASSPGGWDGYTF
>many|TRBV5-1|NA|TRBJ2-1
TGCGCCAGCAAAGAGAATGGGCCGACCTACAATGAGCAGTTCTTC
CASKENGPTYNEQFF
>NA|TRBV4-1|NA|TRBJ2-2
TGCGCCAGCAGCAGGGGAGACGGGGAGCTGTTTTTT
CASSRGDGELFF
>NA|TRBV4-3|NA|TRBJ2-3
TGCGCCAGCAGCAAAGAGAGGGCAGATACGCAGTATTTT
CASSKERADTQYF
>NA|TRBV5-6|TRBD1|TRBJ1-2
TGTGCCAGCAACCGTGTATTAACCGGGACAGGGATTTTTGGCTACACCTTC
CASNRVLTGTGIFGYTF
>NA|TRBV6-2/TRBV6-3|NA|TRBJ1-5
TGTGCCAGCAGGGAGATTTATCAGCCCCAGCATTTT
CASREIYQPQHF
>few|TRBV24-1|NA|TRBJ2-1
TGTGCCACCAGTGACCACACAAACCGGGACAATGAGCAGTTCTTC
CATSDHTNRDNEQFF
>many|TRBV25-1|NA|TRBJ2-5
TGTGCCGCAGGAGAGGGGAGGCAGACCCAGTACTTC
CAAGEGRQTQYF
>NA|TRBV6-2/TRBV6-3|TRBD1|TRBJ1-1
TGTGCCAGCAGTTGGACAGGGGGAAGGACTGAAGCTTTCTTT
CASSWTGGRTEAFF
>NA|TRBV20-1|NA|TRBJ1-1
TGCAGTGCTAGGATACCCTCCGGGAACACTGAAGCTTTCTTT
CSARIPSGNTEAFF